A selection of T cell receptor beta chains follows, all from one sample in a study of long-term antiretroviral therapy in people with HIV. Clones were read by immunoSEQ multiplex PCR, and TCRdb kept only the in-frame ones, dropping some. The sample includes tens of thousands of clones, approximately 80% of them seen just once. The sample was unsorted PBMCs, taken 0.5 years before starting antiretroviral therapy. The origin of the receptors is a man aged 35 to 55 with HIV. CDR3s include the opening cysteine and the closing phenylalanine or tryptophan. A D gene is named only where the DNA matches it firmly. Rows give clone size only sometimes, using once, few, many, or a class for an expanded clone.

v_gene	j_gene	d_gene	abundance	CDR3nt	CDR3aa
TRBV4-3	TRBJ1-5	.	.	TGCGCCAGCAGCCAAATTTTCCGTCTAGGTAGCAATCAGCCCCAGCATTTT	CASSQIFRLGSNQPQHF
TRBV6-5	TRBJ1-1	TRBD1	.	TGTGCCAGCAGTTATGGGACAGGGGGCAGGACTGAAGCTTTCTTT	CASSYGTGGRTEAFF
TRBV28	TRBJ2-7	.	.	TGTGCCAGCAGCCTCGACAGACTTTTCTACGAGCAGTACTTC	CASSLDRLFYEQYF
TRBV5-4	TRBJ1-6	TRBD1	.	TGTGCCAGCAGCTACAGGGGGAACTATAATTCACCCCTCCACTTT	CASSYRGNYNSPLHF
TRBV12-1	TRBJ2-1	.	.	TGTGCCAGCAGCTCACGGAATGAGCAGTTCTTC	CASSSRNEQFF
TRBV18	TRBJ2-2	.	.	TGTGCCAGCTCACCACTAAGGACGGGTATAACCGGGGAGCTGTTTTTT	CASSPLRTGITGELFF
TRBV7-8	TRBJ2-1	.	.	TGTGCCAGCAGCTTAATGAGGAAAAGCGACCCTCAAGGTCACAATGAGCAGTTCTTC	CASSLMRKSDPQGHNEQFF
TRBV5-4	TRBJ1-2	.	.	TGTGCCAGCAGCTCCTCTGTTGGGAGGGCCCCAGGCTACACCTTC	CASSSSVGRAPGYTF
TRBV6-4	TRBJ1-3	.	.	TGTGCCAGCAGTTACTCGGGGGAGGACACCATATATTTT	CASSYSGEDTIYF
TRBV19	TRBJ1-5	.	.	TGTGCCAGTAGTATTCAGGGGCGTAGCAATCAGCCCCAGCATTTT	CASSIQGRSNQPQHF
TRBV7-9	TRBJ2-7	TRBD1	once	TGTGCCAGCAGCTTAGTTTCCGCAGGGGGTTCCTACGAGCAGTACTTC	CASSLVSAGGSYEQYF
TRBV5-1	TRBJ2-7	TRBD1	few	TGCGCCAGCGGCCCACACCCGACAGGGGACTACGAGCAGTACTTC	CASGPHPTGDYEQYF
TRBV5-5	TRBJ1-1	.	.	TGTGCCAGCAGCCTCCGGGACCCGCCCTACACTGAAGCTTTCTTT	CASSLRDPPYTEAFF
TRBV6-5	TRBJ2-2	TRBD1	.	TGTGCCAGCAGGGACCAGGGGGTCGCCGGGGAGCTGTTTTTT	CASRDQGVAGELFF
TRBV18	TRBJ1-5	.	.	TGTGCCAGCTCACAAGCCCTTGGTCATCAGCCCCAGCATTTT	CASSQALGHQPQHF
TRBV19	TRBJ1-1	.	.	TGTGCCAGTAAGGAAGCCGACACTGAAGCTTTCTTT	CASKEADTEAFF
TRBV30	TRBJ2-5	TRBD2	.	TGTGCCTGGAGTTTACTAGCGGGGGGCCATGAGACCCAGTACTTC	CAWSLLAGGHETQYF
TRBV9	TRBJ2-5	.	.	TGTGCCAGCAGCGTAGGTTGGGGGCGCGGGGAGACCCAGTACTTC	CASSVGWGRGETQYF
TRBV11-2	TRBJ1-1	.	.	TGTGCCAGCAGCTTAAGAGCTGGGAACACTGAAGCTTTCTTT	CASSLRAGNTEAFF
TRBV5-4	TRBJ2-7	TRBD2	.	TGTGCCAGCAGCTTGGGGCCTAGCGGGGGTTTATACGAGCAGTACTTC	CASSLGPSGGLYEQYF
TRBV25-1	TRBJ1-5	.	.	TGTGCCAGCAGTTCCGCCGGGGGGCGGCAGCCCCAGCATTTT	CASSSAGGRQPQHF
TRBV28	TRBJ2-7	.	.	TGTGCCAGCAGGTTACGATACGAGCAGTACTTC	CASRLRYEQYF
TRBV5-4	TRBJ2-7	.	few	TGTGCCAGCAGCTTGGCCGGGGATTCCTACGAGCAGTACTTC	CASSLAGDSYEQYF
TRBV7-9	TRBJ1-3	TRBD1	once	TGTGCCAGCAGCTTAGTTCCGGGACAGGGATTCGGAAACACCATATATTTT	CASSLVPGQGFGNTIYF
TRBV19	TRBJ1-2	.	once	TGTGCCAGTAGTGGGACCGCGTCTCCGCTCGTCGGCTACACCTTC	CASSGTASPLVGYTF
TRBV7-9	TRBJ1-1	.	few	TGTGCCAGCAGCCGTACACCCTCCACGGAAGCTTTCTTT	CASSRTPSTEAFF
TRBV28	TRBJ2-3	TRBD1	.	TGTGCCAGCAGGGCCGGACAGGGTCGGGCAGATACGCAGTATTTT	CASRAGQGRADTQYF
TRBV19	TRBJ1-2	.	.	TGTGCCAGTAGTGGCGGGGGAGCACGGAACTATGGCTACACCTTC	CASSGGGARNYGYTF
TRBV4-1	TRBJ1-2	.	.	TGCGCCAGCAGGCCCGACAGACCCGGAGGCTACACCTTC	CASRPDRPGGYTF
TRBV20-1	TRBJ1-1	.	.	TGCAGTGCTAGGGGGCGGCGGGCTTTCTTT	CSARGRRAFF
TRBV28	TRBJ1-1	.	.	TGTGCCAGCATCCAAGGGGGGCAAGCTTTCTTT	CASIQGGQAFF
TRBV9	TRBJ2-1	.	hyperexpanded	TGTGCCAGCAGCGTAGAAGGTGTGGGGGCGTTCAATGAGCAGTTCTTC	CASSVEGVGAFNEQFF
TRBV19	TRBJ1-5	.	few	TGTGCCAGTAGTATAGTGGAGAATCAGCCCCAGCATTTT	CASSIVENQPQHF
TRBV11-2	TRBJ2-2	.	.	TGTGCCAGCAGCTTAGGGGAGCTGTTTTTT	CASSLGELFF
TRBV5-1	TRBJ2-7	.	.	TGCGCCAGCAGCTTTTTACAGGGTCTTGCCTACGAGCAGTACTTC	CASSFLQGLAYEQYF
TRBV27	TRBJ1-2	TRBD1	.	TGTGCCAGCAGTTCCGTCACCGCGTCTTACAGGGGGTCCTATGGCTACACCTTC	CASSSVTASYRGSYGYTF
TRBV7-9	TRBJ1-1	.	.	TGTGCCCAGCGAAGGGAGGGAAACACTGAAGCTTTCTTT	CAQRREGNTEAFF
TRBV28	TRBJ2-3	.	.	TGTGCCAGCAGCTCCCGACAGCGCGGGGGCACAGATACGCAGTATTTT	CASSSRQRGGTDTQYF
TRBV4-3	TRBJ2-1	.	.	TGCGCCAGCAGCCAAGCCCCGGGCCCTGACAATGAGCAGTTCTTC	CASSQAPGPDNEQFF
TRBV27	TRBJ2-2	.	.	TGTGCCAGCAGTTTAAGATCTGTGGGGGCTAACACCGGGGAGCTGTTTTTT	CASSLRSVGANTGELFF
TRBV5-6	TRBJ1-4	.	.	TGTGCCAGCAGCTTGAGGTCTAGGGCGACGAATGAAAAACTGTTTTTT	CASSLRSRATNEKLFF
TRBV18	TRBJ1-2	.	.	TGTGCCAGCTCACCAGGGGCCGGGTATGGCTACACCTTC	CASSPGAGYGYTF
TRBV27	TRBJ1-2	TRBD1	.	TGTGCCAGCAGCTTAACAGGGGGCGCCTATGGCTACACCTTC	CASSLTGGAYGYTF